This T cell receptor (beta chain) is from a study of memory CD4+ T cells and cytomegalovirus serostatus (dated by TCRdb to between 2019 and 2020). Some background on the complete study: The cohort comprised 33 healthy Belgian adults, 9 CMV seropositive and some 25 CMV seronegative. CD4+ memory TCRbeta repertoires of a Belgian cohort with known cytomegalovirus serostatus were sequenced in order to replicate a published TCR-based CMV serostatus classifier. General study outcomes and caveats: Results were interpreted as suggesting that the CMV-associated TCR signature is largely present in the CD4+ memory repertoire. Unlike the original study, which covered naive and memory CD4+ and CD8+ populations, the Belgian study sequenced only CD4+CD45RO+ memory cells. A median bootstrapped AUC of roughly 0.94 with a 95% CI of 0.76-1.00 was achieved on the Belgian cohort by the original-framework classifier. For predicting CMV serostatus, the median bootstrapped AUC was about 0.95 using the original framework and over 0.9 using a US-trained random forest. Among the 150 to 200 previously reported CMV-associated TCRbeta sequences, over 65 showed up in the CD4+ memory repertoires, with each one found in between one and five individuals.

On this clone itself: There is no known antigen for this receptor. No base quality information exists; no much larger clone differs at one position.

The Quick-DNA Microprep Kit was used to extract genomic DNA from the sorted cells. TCRbeta DNA was amplified with the immunoSEQ hsTCRbeta kit following the manufacturer's protocol. TCRbeta libraries were sequenced on an Illumina MiSeq instrument. The authors processed their data as follows. Removing out-of-frame sequences left under 2.5 million distinct TCRbeta sequences, an average of roughly 63,000 per individual. Two values were used to score each individual: the count of 150 to 200 previously reported CMV-associated TCRbeta sequences and the total count of productive distinct TCRbeta sequences. A beta-binomial model was reimplemented in Python, and random forests from scikit-learn, run with default parameters, were trained on data from the US cohort. Classifier performance on the Belgian cohort was summarized as median AUC with percentile confidence intervals over 10,000 bootstrap iterations. Entries here come from immuneACCESS through TCRdb and include only in-frame sequences with V and J called. Some clones fail to appear in such tables; in the studies checked, an unresolved V gene covers under half of the shortfall, and the cause of the remainder is unknown. V, J and clone size are those of that table, while D and trimming were read from the DNA. In this sample the table shows under 55,000 clones, around 78% of which occur a single time. Around 1.6% of the sample rests with the top ten.

Single viable CD3+CD4+CD8-CD45RO+ cells were sorted as memory CD4+ T cells on a FACSAria II. CMV serostatus was determined with a Roche Elecsys assay detecting serum IgG against CMV pp150, pp28, p38 and p52. Following thawing, total CD4+ T cells were enriched through positive selection using CD4 magnetic microbeads. Samples originated from another study that specifically interrogated the CD4+ T cell memory repertoire. Peripheral blood mononuclear cells were isolated and cryopreserved according to standard operating procedures, and serum was kept at -80 degrees C. CD3-PerCP (BW264/56), CD4-APC (RPA-T4), CD45RO-PE (UCHT1) and CD8-Pacific Orange (3B5) antibodies were used for staining, and non-viable cells were excluded with Sytox blue. The sample comprised memory CD4+ T cells from blood. The receptor comes from an adult in good health and CMV-seronegative.

The CDR3 loop reads CASSETHRVSGNQPQHF. The nucleotide sequence reads as follows: TGTGCCAGCAGTGAAACTCACAGGGTGAGTGGCAATCAGCCCCAGCATTTT. The rearrangement joined TRBV6-1 to TRBJ1-5; TRBD1 is a possible D gene, resting on 6 matching bases. The germline V gene yields MNHNS for CDR1 and SASEGT for CDR2. Deletion took 2 bases off V and 2 bases off J, with a span of 16 bases between the germline ends. Including the terminal cysteine and phenylalanine, the CDR3 comprises 17 residues. Left in the record is the CDR3 DNA by itself, 51 bases read in frame from the first base.